This passage covers 27 T cell receptor beta chains from one sample sequenced in a study of blood T cells in healthy people across ages. A J-beta primer mix and a sample-barcoded 5' primer were used in a second PCR of about 7 to 12 cycles. TCRdb independently ran MiXCR on the 5' RACE reads; one entry per CDR3 protein. Here the sample spans just over 1 million distinct CDR3 sequences, 35% to 50% being singletons. Input material: blood. The receptors here all came from a woman aged 55-69 years in good health.

The CDR3 spells CSAQGRYSNQPQHF. The CDR3 DNA follows: TGCAGTGCTCAGGGACGGTATAGCAATCAGCCCCAGCATTTT. V gene TRBV20-1 combines with J gene TRBJ1-5, with D tentatively TRBD1 (5 bases). Trimming pared 5 bases from V and 0 bases from J, leaving 11 bases between. The germline gives CDR1 DFQATT, CDR2 SNEGSKA (reference sequence). CDR3 length: 14 residues.

The CDR3 sequence: CASRHLQDYGYTF. The CDR3, as DNA: TGTGCCAGCAGACACCTACAGGACTATGGCTACACCTTC. V and J are TRBV19 and TRBJ1-2; TRBD1 might be the D (5 bases). Germline CDR1 is LNHDA and CDR2 is SQIVND (reference sequence). Trimming took off 9 bases at V and 3 bases at J, with 14 bases between the two ends. CDR3 size: 13 residues.

The chain carries TRBV12-5 and TRBJ2-7; D unclear. Germline loops: CDR1 LGHNT, CDR2 FRNRAP. With 7 bases removed from V and 0 bases from J, the gap between germline ends came to 7 bases. CDR3 size: 12 residues. CDR3 sequence: CASALSSYEQYF. CDR3 in DNA: TGTGCTAGTGCCCTCAGCTCCTACGAGCAGTACTTC.

This clonotype was detected a few times. This rearrangement joins TRBV7-2 to TRBJ2-7; a possible D gene is TRBD1 (6 bases). The J call is uncertain, as TRBJ2-5 better fits the DNA end. Germline V gene data show CDR1 as SGHTA and CDR2 as FQGNSA. CDR3 length: 13 residues. The chain's CDR3 is CASSPGQTVTQYF. Here the CDR3 DNA reads TGTGCCAGCAGCCCCGGACAGACCGTGACCCAGTACTTC.

The V and J genes are TRBV20-1 and TRBJ1-2; 8 bases match TRBD1. This CDR3 has 13 residues. J was trimmed by 7 bases and V by 0 bases; bases with no gene match: 4. Germline CDR1 reads DFQATT; CDR2 reads SNEGSKA (reference sequence). The CDR3 reads CSARDQTGGGYTF. CDR3 DNA sequence: TGCAGTGCTAGAGATCAAACAGGGGGTGGCTACACCTTC.

J is TRBJ2-1 and V is TRBV2; the D call may be TRBD1 or TRBD2 (5 bases each). The CDR3 totals 15 residues. Deletions cut 6 bases from V and 7 bases from J, with 19 bases between. Looked up from germline, CDR1 is SNHLY and CDR2 is FYNNEI. CDR3 bases: TGTGCCAGCAGAACCGGGACCGCGGAATTAAATGAGCAGTTCTTC. Translation: CASRTGTAELNEQFF.

The V and J genes are TRBV5-1 and TRBJ2-7, with a weak D call TRBD1 (5 bases). Trimming took off 0 bases at V and 5 bases at J, with 15 bases between the two ends. The CDR3 contains 15 residues. Germline CDR1 reads SGHRS; CDR2 reads YFSETQ. The CDR3 here is CASSLAPGYVDEQYF. CDR3 coding DNA: TGCGCCAGCAGCTTGGCCCCAGGGTACGTCGACGAGCAGTACTTC.

This chain connects TRBV10-3 to TRBJ2-1; possible D gene TRBD2, 6 bases. CDR1 ENHRY and CDR2 SYGVKD come from the germline V gene. Deletions cut 0 bases from V and 2 bases from J, with 11 bases between. The CDR3 sequence is 16 residues long. In nucleotides, the CDR3 is TGTGCCATCAGTGAGTCCTTTGGCGGGACCTACAATGAGCAGTTCTTC. This encodes CAISESFGGTYNEQFF.

The CDR3 loop reads CASNPWGGISNQPQHF. The CDR3 DNA sequence: TGTGCCAGCAATCCCTGGGGGGGAATAAGCAATCAGCCCCAGCATTTT. This sequence joins TRBV6-1 and TRBJ1-5; possible D gene TRBD1, 5 bases. The V end was cut by 7 bases, the J end by 1 base, with 17 bases between. The CDR3 consists of 16 residues. CDR1 is MNHNS, CDR2 SASEGT, per germline.

The genes are TRBV10-2 and TRBJ2-7; the D call may be TRBD1 or TRBD2 (6 bases each). V was trimmed by 7 bases and J by 6 bases, leaving 19 bases between them. CDR1 is WSHSY and CDR2 is SAAADI in the germline V gene. This CDR3 contains 14 residues. Written as DNA, the CDR3 is TGCGCCAGCATATATCGGGGGCGCGAAACCGAGCAGTACTTC. Its protein product is CASIYRGRETEQYF.

This chain joins TRBV15 and TRBJ2-3, with 9 bases that match TRBD1. The ends lost 0 bases at V and 4 bases at J; junction bases unmatched: 8. From germline, CDR1 is LNHNV and CDR2 YYDKDF (reference sequence). The CDR3 covers 17 residues. DNA for the CDR3: TGTGCCACCAGCAGAGATTCGGGACAGGGAGTAGCAGATACGCAGTATTTT. It codes for CATSRDSGQGVADTQYF.

This clonotype was seen just once. The CDR3 nucleotides are TGTGCCACCAGTGATTCCCGTGGTCGCGGGGTCACCGGGGAGCTGTTTTTT. Its protein product is CATSDSRGRGVTGELFF. The rearrangement joins TRBV24-1 to TRBJ2-2; tentative D call: TRBD2 (6 bases). The germline V gene encodes CDR1 KGHDR and CDR2 SFDVKD. Trimming took off 2 bases at V and 4 bases at J, with 16 bases between the two ends. CDR3 length: 17 amino acids.

Ten or more counts support this clonotype. The V and J genes are TRBV29-1 and TRBJ2-7, with D perhaps TRBD2 (6 bases). The CDR3 length is 15 residues. CDR1 is SQVTM and CDR2 is ANQGSEA in the germline V gene. The V gene lost 4 bases and the J gene lost 3 bases, with 19 bases spanning the gap. CDR3 amino acids: CSVGAPGRTNYEQYF. The DNA for the CDR3 is TGCAGCGTTGGAGCCCCGGGGCGGACTAACTACGAGCAGTACTTC.

This clonotype appeared many times. V and J are TRBV15 and TRBJ2-7; a weak D match, TRBD1 (6 bases). The CDR3 loop spans 15 amino acids. V lost 1 base and J 4 bases, leaving 14 bases between the germline ends. Germline values: CDR1 LNHNV, CDR2 YYDKDF (reference sequence). The CDR3 is CATSRAFQGIYEQYF. The CDR3 nucleotides are TGTGCCACCAGCAGAGCATTCCAGGGGATTTACGAGCAGTACTTC. The entire variable domain, with the rest obtained from reference TRBV15 and TRBJ2-7, is as follows: DAMVIQNPRYQVTQFGKPVTLSCSQTLNHNVMYWYQQKSSQAPKLLFHYYDKDFNNEADTPDNFQSRRPNTSFCFLDIRSPGLGDTAMYLCATSRAFQGIYEQYFGPGTRLTVT.

The J gene is TRBJ1-5, the V gene TRBV27; a weak D match, TRBD1 (5 bases). Germline CDR1 and CDR2: MNHEY and SMNVEV (reference sequence). This CDR3 is 14 amino acids long. V gave up 0 bases and J gave up 7 bases, with 10 bases separating them. The CDR3 coding sequence is TGTGCCAGCAGTTTATCGAGAGGGGACCAGCCCCAGCATTTT. Protein product: CASSLSRGDQPQHF.

The chain carries TRBV7-9 and TRBJ2-1; D may match TRBD1 or TRBD2 (6 bases each). Near its end, the DNA agrees better with TRBJ2-7, so the J call may be wrong. Germline V gene lookup returns CDR1 SEHNR and CDR2 FQNEAQ (reference sequence). This CDR3 has 15 residues. Here the CDR3 reads CASSWGARWVYEQYF. As DNA, the CDR3 is TGTGCCAGCAGCTGGGGGGCCAGGTGGGTCTACGAGCAGTACTTC.

This chain links TRBV7-7 with TRBJ2-2; TRBD2 is a possible D gene (6 bases). Trimming cost V 3 bases and J 4 bases, with 12 bases left between them. Germline V CDR1 and CDR2: SSHAT, FNYEAQ (reference sequence). The CDR3 runs 15 residues. DNA for the CDR3: TGTGCCAGCAGCTTGGTTCCGGGGGTCACCGGGGAGCTGTTTTTT. Translation: CASSLVPGVTGELFF.

At least ten counts were recorded for this clonotype. The chain uses TRBV7-2 and TRBJ2-7, with 9 bases matching TRBD2. With 1 base clipped from V and 6 bases from J, the junction kept 7 bases outside the gene matches. The V gene's germline CDR1 is SGHTA and CDR2 FQGNSA. The CDR3 has 15 residues. The CDR3 region has the DNA TGTGCCAGCAGCTTAGGTCTAGCGGGGAGGGGCGAGCAGTACTTC. Translating gives CASSLGLAGRGEQYF.

Details on this clonotype: One end of the junction varies from germline; a read error may be responsible. This sequence joins TRBV27 and TRBJ2-6; the D gene is possibly TRBD1 (5 bases). The CDR3 length is 17 residues. The germline V gene encodes CDR1 MNHEY and CDR2 SMNVEV (reference sequence). CDR3 sequence reads: CASSPLRFPSGADVLTF. The CDR3 nucleotides read TGTGCCAGCAGTCCTCTCAGGTTTCCCTCTGGGGCCGACGTCCTGACTTTC.

The V and J genes are TRBV4-1 and TRBJ1-5; the match to TRBD1 covers 9 bases. Germline V gene lookup returns CDR1 MGHRA and CDR2 YSYEKL. V lost 4 bases and J lost 3; bases outside the gene matches: 4. The CDR3 extends over 15 amino acids. CDR3 amino acids: CASSLDRGLNQPQHF. The CDR3 DNA follows: TGCGCCAGCAGCCTGGACAGGGGACTCAATCAGCCCCAGCATTTT.

The table lists this clonotype with a few counts. The CDR3: CASSALGTLDGLFF. CDR3 in DNA: TGTGCCAGCAGTGCTCTCGGGACTCTCGATGGTTTGTTCTTC. The J gene is TRBJ2-1, the V gene TRBV6-5; the D gene is possibly TRBD2 (6 bases). This CDR3 region has 14 residues. Germline assignment: CDR1 MNHEY and CDR2 SVGAGI. The germline V and J ends were trimmed by 5 bases and 15 bases, with 23 bases remaining between them.

Only one count was recorded for this clonotype. The chain carries TRBV20-1 and TRBJ2-3, with D tentatively TRBD1 or TRBD2 (5 bases each). Trimming removed 1 base at V and 6 bases at J, with 17 bases between. The CDR3 spans 15 residues. Germline CDR1 DFQATT, CDR2 SNEGSKA (reference sequence). The CDR3 protein is CSARGAPGRGDTQYF. The CDR3, as DNA: TGCAGTGCTAGAGGTGCCCCAGGACGGGGCGATACGCAGTATTTT.

This clonotype was seen once. V usage is TRBV6-5 and J usage is TRBJ2-7; 8 positions agree with TRBD2. V dropped 8 bases and J dropped 7; count of bases not matched to a gene: 13. The CDR3 is made up of 14 amino acids. The germline V gene encodes CDR1 MNHEY and CDR2 SVGAGI. This CDR3 reads CASGLAGPRYEQYF. The CDR3 DNA reads TGTGCCAGCGGCCTAGCGGGCCCGAGGTATGAGCAGTACTTC.

V gene TRBV7-2 combines with J gene TRBJ1-2; 7 nucleotides line up with TRBD1. The CDR3 is 17 residues long. Germline V gene lookup returns CDR1 SGHTA and CDR2 FQGNSA. J lost 2 bases, V lost 5 bases, and 14 bases had no gene match. The CDR3 DNA is TGTGCCAGCAGCCTGACAGGGTTGGGTGGATTCAACTATGGCTACACCTTC. This sequence encodes CASSLTGLGGFNYGYTF.

J is TRBJ2-7 and V is TRBV28; no reliable D call. The end of the DNA aligns better with TRBJ2-5, so the J call may be wrong. Germline V CDR1 and CDR2: MDHEN, SYDVKM. This CDR3 has 13 residues. CDR3 in amino acids: CASSCPSQETQYF. Written as DNA, the CDR3 is TGTGCCAGCAGTTGCCCCTCTCAAGAGACCCAGTACTTC.

The chain has TRBV12-5 and TRBJ2-3, with no clear D. This CDR3 region has 12 residues. Germline values: CDR1 LGHNT, CDR2 FRNRAP. Trimming left V 4 bases short and J 11 bases short, with 13 bases between. This CDR3 is CASGSTLFGQYF. In nucleotides, the CDR3 is TGTGCTAGTGGTTCGACCCTATTTGGGCAGTATTTT.

The V call is TRBV7-2, the J call TRBJ2-5, with 12 bases matching TRBD1. This CDR3 has 17 amino acids. Germline CDR1 SGHTA, CDR2 FQGNSA. The V segment lost 5 bases and the J segment 5 bases; nucleotides outside the gene matches: 12. The CDR3 is CASSHISGTGGWETQYF. CDR3 bases: TGTGCCAGCAGCCACATCTCCGGGACAGGGGGCTGGGAGACCCAGTACTTC. Filled out from reference TRBV7-2 and TRBJ2-5, the complete variable domain reads GAGVSQSPSNKVTEKGKDVELRCDPISGHTALYWYRQSLGQGLEFLIYFQGNSAPDKSGLPSDRFSAERTGGSVSTLTIQRTQQEDSAVYLCASSHISGTGGWETQYFGPGTRLLVL.